This T cell receptor beta chain was observed in a study of T-cell reconstitution after alpha-beta-depleted transplantation in children (dated by TCRdb to the mid-2010s). Some background on the complete study: T-cell immune reconstitution after TCRalphabeta/CD19-depleted allogeneic hematopoietic cell transplantation in children was quantitatively tracked in the study by means of TCR repertoire profiling.

This clonotype has at least ten counts. Its antigen has not been determined. Within one base of it there is no much larger clone, and no base qualities were kept. Libraries were prepared through PCR. Sequencing took place on an Illumina HiSeq 2500. TCR libraries were prepared with molecular barcoding, using unique molecular identifiers to normalize TCRbeta repertoire quantification. The public reads were run again by TCRdb, first through fastp at Q25 and then through MiXCR, and only productive beta chains were kept. Every entry covers one CDR3 protein and lists the most common genes and DNA from its rows. This sample holds about 360,000 distinct CDR3 sequences; roughly 14% were observed only once. The ten largest clones take up around 4% of the sample. Including the terminal cysteine and phenylalanine, the CDR3 comprises 15 residues. The sequence is cut down to CDR3 DNA, 45 bases in frame from base 1. V is pared back by 4 bases and J by 0 bases, with 9 bases lying between the germline termini.

The receptor was derived from a human donor who donated a stem cell graft to a child with Fanconi anemia. The chain is encoded by TRBV12-3 or TRBV12-4 joined to TRBJ2-2; tentative D gene TRBD1, with 6 bases matching. Sequencing used PBMCs, obtained from the stem cell graft. The nucleotide sequence is TGTGCCAGCAGTTGGACAGTCGCGAACACCGGGGAGCTGTTTTTT. Its translation reads: CASSWTVANTGELFF.